These 11 T cell receptor beta chains share one sample of origin, sequenced in a study of OX40 agonist ivuxolimab in advanced cancers. Method: immunoSEQ multiplex PCR; TCRdb's copy keeps in-frame clones and lacks some. The sample carries 62,000 or so clones, around 81% recorded once. Sequencing used CD4+ or CD8+ T cells sorted from blood, obtained in a trial of the OX40 agonist ivuxolimab. These receptor sequences come from an adult with an advanced solid tumor such as melanoma, head and neck, liver or kidney cancer.

This sequence joins TRBV28 and TRBJ2-5; TRBD1 aligns across 9 bases. V was clipped by 6 bases and J by 0 bases; unmatched bases: 5. Germline V gives CDR1 MDHEN, CDR2 SYDVKM. This CDR3 has 15 residues. CDR3 amino acids: CASSSGQGYQETQYF. In nucleotides, the CDR3 is TGTGCCAGCAGCTCGGGACAGGGTTACCAAGAGACCCAGTACTTC.

This CDR3 reads CASSLAGPPDTQYF. The DNA for the CDR3 is TGCGCCAGCAGCTTGGCCGGTCCCCCGGACACGCAGTATTTT. The chain carries TRBV5-1 and TRBJ2-3; D gene unclear. Deletions cut 0 bases from V and 9 bases from J, with 14 bases between. Germline values: CDR1 SGHRS, CDR2 YFSETQ. The CDR3 contains 14 residues. The whole variable domain, remainder taken from reference TRBV5-1 and TRBJ2-3, is KAGVTQTPRYLIKTRGQQVTLSCSPISGHRSVSWYQQTPGQGLQFLFEYFSETQRNKGNFPGRFSGRQFSNSRSEMNVSTLELGDSALYLCASSLAGPPDTQYFGPGTRLTVL.

The chain recombines TRBV4-2 with TRBJ2-4, with 12 bases fitting TRBD2. The CDR3 extends over 16 amino acids. J was trimmed by 15 bases and V by 0 bases; bases with no gene match: 12. Per the germline V gene, CDR1 is LGHNA and CDR2 is YNFKEQ. CDR3 region: CASSQDPSGRVKGPYF. Written as DNA, the CDR3 is TGTGCCAGCAGCCAAGATCCTAGCGGGAGGGTAAAAGGACCGTACTTC.

The chain combines TRBV5-1 with TRBJ1-1, with D uncertain. V lost 0 bases to trimming and J lost 4 bases, with 7 bases between them. The CDR3 runs 13 residues. CDR1 and CDR2 from the germline V gene are SGHRS and YFSETQ. CDR3 nucleotide sequence: TGCGCCAGCAGCTTGGACGGGATCACTGAAGCTTTCTTT. Translation gives CASSLDGITEAFF.

The chain couples TRBV18 to TRBJ2-5; D might be TRBD2 (5 bases). V lost 6 bases and J lost 2, with 10 bases in between. The CDR3 covers 13 residues. CDR1 is KGHSH, CDR2 LQKENI, per germline. Here the CDR3 DNA reads TGTGCCAGCTCTTCCGGGGTACAAGAGACCCAGTACTTC. This codes for CASSSGVQETQYF.

V is TRBV6-1 and J is TRBJ2-1; 8 bases map to TRBD1. Per the germline V gene, CDR1 is MNHNS and CDR2 is SASEGT. This CDR3 is built from 21 residues. The V segment lost 2 bases and the J segment 2 bases; nucleotides outside the gene matches: 20. The CDR3 DNA sequence: TGTGCCAGCAGTGAACGGGACAGGAGGGCTAGAGTAGCGGTCACCTACAATGAGCAGTTCTTC. Amino acids: CASSERDRRARVAVTYNEQFF.

The chain uses TRBV28 and TRBJ1-4; TRBD1 aligns across 9 bases. The CDR3 runs to 17 residues. V lost 1 base and J lost 2; bases outside the gene matches: 5. Germline CDR1 reads MDHEN; CDR2 reads SYDVKM. The CDR3 sequence: CASSLYRGLETNEKLFF. DNA for the CDR3: TGTGCCAGCAGTTTATACAGGGGGCTAGAGACTAATGAAAAACTGTTTTTT.

This chain uses TRBV30 with TRBJ2-5; 9 nucleotides agree with TRBD2. CDR3 length: 18 amino acids. Germline trimming cut 2 bases from V and 2 bases from J; bases unmatched to any gene: 15. Germline loops: CDR1 GTSNPN, CDR2 SVGIG (reference sequence). This CDR3 is CAWSPPSGRKLGQETQYF. The CDR3 DNA follows: TGTGCCTGGAGTCCCCCAAGCGGGAGGAAATTGGGGCAAGAGACCCAGTACTTC.

V usage is TRBV5-6 and J usage is TRBJ2-3, with a possible D match to TRBD2 (6 bases). There are 16 residues in the CDR3. The germline V gene encodes CDR1 SGHDT and CDR2 YYEEEE. Trimming stripped 5 bases from V and 2 bases from J, with 18 bases between. The CDR3 region is CASSIAGGLPTDTQYF. In DNA, the CDR3 is TGTGCCAGCAGTATAGCCGGGGGTCTCCCCACAGATACGCAGTATTTT.

The chain combines TRBV30 with TRBJ2-7; TRBD2 agrees at 7 bases. With V trimmed by 5 bases and J by 5 bases, 6 bases remained unmatched. Germline V gives CDR1 GTSNPN, CDR2 SVGIG (reference sequence). This CDR3 region has 12 residues. CDR3 residues: CAWGRGGNEQYF. CDR3 DNA: TGTGCCTGGGGTCGCGGGGGAAACGAGCAGTACTTC. Complete variable domain (other parts from reference TRBV30 and TRBJ2-7): SQTIHQWPATLVQPVGSPLSLECTVEGTSNPNLYWYRQAAGRGLQLLFYSVGIGQISSEVPQNLSASRPQDRQFILSSKKLLLSDSGFYLCAWGRGGNEQYFGPGTRLTVT.

CDR3 nucleotides: TGCGCCAGCACAGGAGGGGTCGGTTCGAACACCGGGGAGCTGTTTTTT. This translates into CASTGGVGSNTGELFF. The chain has TRBV4-1 and TRBJ2-2, with D perhaps matching TRBD2 (6 bases). The CDR3 sequence is 16 residues long. The germline V gene encodes CDR1 MGHRA and CDR2 YSYEKL. V was trimmed by 7 bases and J by 0 bases, leaving 15 bases between them.